The 14 T cell receptor beta chains below were found in one sample sequenced in a study of Ad26.COV2.S vaccination and SARS-CoV-2 variants. Treatment here: over 15 received Ad26.COV2.S at low or high dose, single or two shots; 5 received placebo; per-sample allocation not given. Repertoires come from day 63 after the first vaccine or placebo injection. Assay used: immunoSEQ multiplex PCR; TCRdb lists only in-frame clones, some missing. The data hold approximately 420,000 clones, with 70% to 90% observed a single time. This sample comprised peripheral blood, obtained in a trial of Ad26.COV2.S vaccine versus placebo. Every receptor here comes from a person aged 18 to 59 who received the Ad26.COV2.S COVID-19 vaccine or a placebo.

The gene calls are TRBV7-9 and TRBJ1-1; D possibly corresponds to TRBD1 (5 bases). Germline V gives CDR1 SEHNR, CDR2 FQNEAQ (reference sequence). The CDR3 sequence is 13 residues long. The V end lost 6 bases, the J end lost 1 base, and 9 bases lay between the germline ends. CDR3 sequence: CASSKTGNTEAFF. The CDR3 nucleotides are TGTGCCAGCAGTAAAACAGGGAACACTGAAGCTTTCTTT.

The gene calls are TRBV19 and TRBJ2-6; D unclear. The V gene's germline CDR1 is LNHDA and CDR2 SQIVND (reference sequence). CDR3 length equals 15 residues. The V end was cut by 3 bases, the J end by 0 bases, with 6 bases between. CDR3: CASSISDSGANVLTF. The CDR3 coding sequence is TGTGCCAGTAGTATCTCCGACTCTGGGGCCAACGTCCTGACTTTC.

The gene calls are TRBV5-4 and TRBJ2-1, with 8 positions matching TRBD2. The CDR3 spans 14 residues. Germline lookup yields CDR1 SGHNT and CDR2 YYREEE (reference sequence). Trimming took 0 bases from V and 9 from J; bases not matched to a gene: 5. CDR3 bases: TGTGCCAGCAGCTTGGTCGGGGGGGCCTCTGAGCAGTTCTTC. Its translation: CASSLVGGASEQFF.

This chain joins TRBV19 and TRBJ2-3, with D possibly matching TRBD1 (6 bases). Deletions cut 6 bases from V and 2 bases from J, with 15 bases between. The CDR3 sequence is 15 residues long. Germline V gene sequence: CDR1 LNHDA, CDR2 SQIVND (reference sequence). CDR3 sequence reads: CASSRDKYSTDTQYF. In DNA, the CDR3 is TGTGCCAGTAGCAGGGACAAATATTCCACAGATACGCAGTATTTT.

The rearrangement joins TRBV6-5 to TRBJ1-2; D remains ambiguous. The CDR3 is made up of 15 amino acids. Trimming cost V 0 bases and J 4 bases, with 12 bases left between them. In germline, CDR1 is MNHEY, CDR2 SVGAGI. CDR3: CASSYSGQIFYGYTF. CDR3 coding DNA: TGTGCCAGCAGTTACTCAGGGCAAATATTCTATGGCTACACCTTC.

The genes are TRBV7-8 and TRBJ1-6; the D is unclear. The CDR3 is made up of 15 amino acids. V was pared by 1 base and J by 8 bases, with 12 bases between. Germline CDR1 reads SGHVS; CDR2 reads FQNEAQ. The CDR3 nucleotides are TGTGCCAGCAGCTTAGGTTCCTTTTGGGATTCACCCCTCCACTTT. This encodes CASSLGSFWDSPLHF.

This clone was picked up a small number of times. The chain has TRBV6-6 and TRBJ1-5; unclear D gene. The CDR3 length is 14 residues. Germline assignment: CDR1 MNHNY and CDR2 SVGAGI (reference sequence). V was shortened by 3 bases and J by 0 bases, with 6 bases between the two germline ends. The CDR3 protein is CASSYPNSNQPQHF. The DNA of the CDR3 is TGTGCCAGCAGTTATCCAAATAGCAATCAGCCCCAGCATTTT.

The rearrangement uses TRBV5-4 and TRBJ1-2; 11 nucleotides agree with TRBD1. V shed 4 bases and J 6 bases; nucleotides not matched to a gene: 8. The CDR3 totals 15 residues. CDR1 and CDR2 (germline): SGHNT, YYREEE (reference sequence). CDR3 sequence reads: CASSHFGQGADGYTF. CDR3 DNA sequence: TGTGCCAGCAGCCATTTCGGACAGGGGGCTGATGGCTACACCTTC.

The chain is built from TRBV9 and TRBJ1-2, with 8 nucleotides matching TRBD1. Per the germline V gene, CDR1 is SGDLS and CDR2 is YYNGEE. With 0 bases clipped from V and 7 bases from J, the junction kept 5 bases outside the gene matches. The CDR3 consists of 14 residues. The CDR3 loop reads CASSVGIRGPGYTF. CDR3 DNA: TGTGCCAGCAGCGTAGGTATCAGGGGGCCTGGCTACACCTTC.

Here the CDR3 DNA reads TGTGCCAGTAGCAATGGGGCGGGGGGCATAGATACGCAGTATTTT. Its protein is CASSNGAGGIDTQYF. The chain uses TRBV19 and TRBJ2-3, with 8 bases identical to TRBD2. CDR3 length: 15 amino acids. V gave up 6 bases and J gave up 5 bases; unmatched junction bases: 10. The germline V gene has CDR1 LNHDA and CDR2 SQIVND (reference sequence).

The chain joins TRBV7-2 to TRBJ2-5, with TRBD2 identical over 11 bases. Germline CDR1 reads SGHTA; CDR2 reads FQGNSA. The CDR3 covers 16 residues. V was pared by 5 bases and J by 1 base, with 6 bases of the junction left unmatched. The CDR3 sequence is CASSKGLAGIQETQYF. The CDR3 DNA follows: TGTGCCAGCAGCAAAGGACTAGCGGGTATCCAAGAGACCCAGTACTTC.

This rearrangement joins TRBV7-9 to TRBJ2-1, with no clear D. V was shortened by 5 bases and J by 5 bases, with 16 bases between the two germline ends. CDR3 length: 15 residues. Germline V CDR1 and CDR2: SEHNR, FQNEAQ (reference sequence). CDR3 loop: CASSNVGRMNNEQFF. The CDR3 DNA sequence: TGTGCCAGCAGCAACGTTGGTAGGATGAACAATGAGCAGTTCTTC.

V gene TRBV6-1 combines with J gene TRBJ2-7; D remains ambiguous. Germline values: CDR1 MNHNS, CDR2 SASEGT. V gave up 2 bases and J gave up 7 bases, with 9 bases separating them. CDR3 length equals 12 residues. CDR3: CASSEFEDEQYF. As DNA, the CDR3 is TGTGCCAGCAGTGAATTCGAGGATGAGCAGTACTTC.

The chain carries TRBV29-1 and TRBJ1-3; 9 bases are a match to TRBD1. The CDR3 is 17 amino acids. CDR1 and CDR2 from the germline V gene are SQVTM and ANQGSEA. The V and J ends lost 1 base and 4 bases, in that order; junction bases with no gene match: 11. The CDR3 DNA is TGCAGCGTTGAAGGTCGGGACAGGGAGGTTTCGGGAAACACCATATATTTT. It specifies CSVEGRDREVSGNTIYF.